This entry lists 25 T cell receptor beta chains sequenced from one sample in a study of T cell changes during pregnancy in multiple sclerosis. The repertoire was sequenced with immunoSEQ multiplex PCR; TCRdb's copy has only in-frame clones and lacks some. Of tens of thousands of clones listed, 95% to 97% were seen once; the top ten hold 2% to 2.5%. The input for sequencing was CD8+ T cells from peripheral blood mononuclear cells, taken after pregnancy. The receptors originated from a female donor with multiple sclerosis, enrolled in a pregnancy study.

This rearrangement joins TRBV5-8 to TRBJ2-7, with D unclear. CDR1 is SGHTS and CDR2 is YDEGEE in the germline V gene. V lost 1 base to trimming and J lost 4 bases, with 15 bases between them. This CDR3 spans 15 amino acids. CDR3 in DNA: TGTGCCAGCAGCTTGTTCGGGTCCCCAGAATACGAGCAGTACTTC. Translated: CASSLFGSPEYEQYF.

The chain links TRBV9 to TRBJ2-3; 9 nucleotides agree with TRBD1. This CDR3 is built from 15 residues. V lost 3 bases and J lost 4; bases outside the gene matches: 6. Germline assignment: CDR1 SGDLS and CDR2 YYNGEE. The CDR3 region is CASSAMDRGADTQYF. The CDR3, as DNA: TGTGCCAGCAGCGCGATGGACAGGGGAGCAGATACGCAGTATTTT.

V usage is TRBV4-1 and J usage is TRBJ2-7, with a possible D match to TRBD2 (6 bases). The CDR3 sequence is 15 residues long. Deletions cut 1 base from V and 3 bases from J, with 13 bases between. The germline gives CDR1 MGHRA, CDR2 YSYEKL. CDR3 region: CASSQAGGAGYEQYF. The CDR3 nucleotides are TGCGCCAGCAGCCAAGCCGGGGGTGCCGGCTACGAGCAGTACTTC.

This chain uses TRBV14 with TRBJ2-7; TRBD1 matches at 8 bases. Looked up from germline, CDR1 is SGHDN and CDR2 is FVKESK. With 2 bases clipped from V and 5 bases from J, the junction kept 5 bases outside the gene matches. This CDR3 is 14 amino acids long. The CDR3 spells CASSQRDRSHEQYF. The CDR3 DNA follows: TGTGCCAGCAGCCAACGGGACAGGAGCCACGAGCAGTACTTC. Using reference TRBV14 and TRBJ2-7 for the parts outside the CDR3, the full variable domain is EAGVTQFPSHSVIEKGQTVTLRCDPISGHDNLYWYRRVMGKEIKFLLHFVKESKQDESGMPNNRFLAERTGGTYSTLKVQPAELEDSGVYFCASSQRDRSHEQYFGPGTRLTVT.

The CDR3, as DNA: TGTGCCAGCAGTCCCGGGACAACTAATCAGCCCCAGCATTTT. It encodes CASSPGTTNQPQHF. The chain couples TRBV2 to TRBJ1-5; possible D gene TRBD1, 6 bases. Trimming left V 5 bases short and J 4 bases short, with 12 bases between. The V gene's germline CDR1 is SNHLY and CDR2 FYNNEI. This CDR3 contains 14 residues.

This clone was seen a single time. The genes are TRBV15 and TRBJ2-1; D is perhaps TRBD1 (6 bases). The CDR3 is 16 amino acids. The V gene's germline CDR1 is LNHNV and CDR2 YYDKDF (reference sequence). V shed 0 bases and J shed 0 bases, with 9 bases lying between them. The CDR3 is CATSRDQGSSYNEQFF. The CDR3 DNA reads as TGTGCCACCAGCAGAGATCAGGGGAGCTCCTACAATGAGCAGTTCTTC.

V is TRBV4-1 and J is TRBJ2-5; 8 nucleotides align to TRBD2. The CDR3 totals 14 residues. V gave up 0 bases and J gave up 4 bases; unmatched junction bases: 1. Germline V gene sequence: CDR1 MGHRA, CDR2 YSYEKL. Written as DNA, the CDR3 is TGCGCCAGCAGCCAAGATCGGGGGGGAGAGACCCAGTACTTC. It encodes CASSQDRGGETQYF.

The V gene is TRBV28, the J gene TRBJ2-7; 13 bases agree with TRBD2. This CDR3 comprises 15 residues. V trimming: 7 bases; J trimming: 3 bases; junction bases outside the gene matches: 6. CDR1 MDHEN and CDR2 SYDVKM come from the germline V gene. The CDR3 sequence: CASTSGLAGYYEQYF. The DNA of the CDR3 is TGTGCCAGCACCTCGGGACTAGCGGGGTACTACGAGCAGTACTTC. The variable domain in full, completed from reference TRBV28 and TRBJ2-7, reads DVKVTQSSRYLVKRTGEKVFLECVQDMDHENMFWYRQDPGLGLRLIYFSYDVKMKEKGDIPEGYSVSREKKERFSLILESASTNQTSMYLCASTSGLAGYYEQYFGPGTRLTVT.

The chain joins TRBV20-1 to TRBJ2-5; tentatively, D is TRBD2 (5 bases). This CDR3 contains 10 residues. With 4 bases removed from V and 7 bases from J, the gap between germline ends came to 7 bases. Per the germline V gene, CDR1 is DFQATT and CDR2 is SNEGSKA (reference sequence). CDR3 sequence: CSATEGTQYF. The CDR3 coding sequence is TGCAGTGCTACTGAGGGGACCCAGTACTTC.

V is TRBV4-2 and J is TRBJ2-7, with 8 nucleotides matching TRBD2. V trimming: 0 bases; J trimming: 0 bases; junction bases outside the gene matches: 1. The CDR3 has 15 amino acids. Per the germline V gene, CDR1 is LGHNA and CDR2 is YNFKEQ. The chain's CDR3 is CASSQDTSGSYEQYF. CDR3 nucleotide sequence: TGTGCCAGCAGCCAAGATACTAGCGGCTCCTACGAGCAGTACTTC.

The J gene is TRBJ1-5, the V gene TRBV28, with D unclear. The CDR3 has 15 amino acids. Germline lookup yields CDR1 MDHEN and CDR2 SYDVKM. V was trimmed by 5 bases and J by 1 base, leaving 12 bases between them. In DNA, the CDR3 is TGTGCCAGCAGTCTAAGGGCGGGGAGCAATCAGCCCCAGCATTTT. Protein sequence: CASSLRAGSNQPQHF.

The CDR3 is CSATGPTTNEKLFF. The CDR3 bases are TGCAGCGCGACAGGCCCGACAACTAATGAAAAACTGTTTTTT. V is TRBV29-1 and J is TRBJ1-4; D possibly corresponds to TRBD1 (6 bases). CDR1 and CDR2 (germline): SQVTM, ANQGSEA. The CDR3 runs 14 residues. The ends were cut back, 7 bases at V and 0 bases at J, with 12 bases in the middle.

CDR3 DNA: TGTGCCAGCACCCAGACAGGGAATTCCCAGTACTTC. Protein: CASTQTGNSQYF. The V and J genes are TRBV7-6 and TRBJ2-5, with 7 bases fitting TRBD1. The V segment lost 7 bases and the J segment 9 bases; nucleotides outside the gene matches: 8. The CDR3 has 12 residues. Per the germline V gene, CDR1 is SGHVS and CDR2 is FNYEAQ.

The chain recombines TRBV5-8 with TRBJ2-7; no reliable D call. This CDR3 region has 12 residues. CDR1 is SGHTS, CDR2 YDEGEE, per germline. Trimming took 5 bases from V and 0 from J, leaving 6 bases between them. The CDR3 sequence is CASSSSSYEQYF. The CDR3 region has the DNA TGTGCCAGCAGTTCGAGCTCCTACGAGCAGTACTTC.

The CDR3 region is CASSIRQKETQYF. For the CDR3, the DNA is TGTGCCAGCAGCATAAGACAGAAAGAGACCCAGTACTTC. The chain is built from TRBV7-9 and TRBJ2-5; maybe TRBD1 (5 bases). The length of the CDR3 is 13 residues. The V gene lost 5 bases and the J gene lost 3 bases, with 10 bases spanning the gap. In germline, CDR1 is SEHNR, CDR2 FQNEAQ (reference sequence).

This rearrangement joins TRBV7-6 to TRBJ2-3, with D perhaps TRBD2 (6 bases). V was cut by 6 bases and J by 11 bases, with 21 bases left in between. This CDR3 contains 14 residues. Germline-derived CDR1 and CDR2 are SGHVS and FNYEAQ. CDR3 sequence: CASSSGLRAGLQYF. CDR3 bases: TGTGCCAGCAGTTCGGGACTTCGGGCGGGTTTGCAGTATTTT.

For the CDR3, the DNA is TGTGCCTGGCTAGCGGATCACACCGGGGAGCTGTTTTTT. Translated: CAWLADHTGELFF. The J gene is TRBJ2-2, the V gene TRBV30; 7 nucleotides match TRBD2. Losses at the gene ends were 5 bases for V and 3 bases for J; bases not matched to a gene: 3. This CDR3 has 13 residues. Germline V gene data show CDR1 as GTSNPN and CDR2 as SVGIG (reference sequence).

J is TRBJ2-1 and V is TRBV7-2; tentative D call: TRBD1 (6 bases). The CDR3 covers 15 residues. The germline gives CDR1 SGHTA, CDR2 FQGNSA. V was pared by 5 bases and J by 4 bases, with 15 bases between. The CDR3 region has the DNA TGTGCCAGCAGCGGCTCAGGGGTGGAATACAATGAGCAGTTCTTC. Translation: CASSGSGVEYNEQFF.

J is TRBJ2-7 and V is TRBV29-1; D might be TRBD2 (6 bases). The V gene lost 4 bases and the J gene lost 5 bases, with 15 bases spanning the gap. Germline V gene data show CDR1 as SQVTM and CDR2 as ANQGSEA. CDR3 length: 13 residues. The CDR3 reads CSVVGGKSNEQYF. The CDR3 nucleotides are TGCAGCGTTGTTGGCGGGAAAAGCAACGAGCAGTACTTC.

CDR3 in amino acids: CASSVQSSGLWTEAFF. The CDR3 bases are TGTGCCAGCAGCGTACAATCCTCGGGATTGTGGACTGAAGCTTTCTTT. This chain uses TRBV9 with TRBJ1-1; D not resolved. The ends were cut back, 1 base at V and 5 bases at J, with 18 bases in the middle. CDR3 length equals 16 residues. Looked up from germline, CDR1 is SGDLS and CDR2 is YYNGEE.

V gene TRBV5-5 combines with J gene TRBJ2-1; a possible D gene is TRBD2 (9 bases). V was cut by 0 bases and J by 6 bases, with 25 bases left in between. CDR3 length equals 19 residues. Looked up from germline, CDR1 is SGHKS and CDR2 is YYEKEE (reference sequence). CDR3 DNA: TGTGCCAGCAGCTTGGTGCAGGGGGCTAGCGGGATATTTTTCAATGAGCAGTTCTTC. Encoded protein: CASSLVQGASGIFFNEQFF.

The chain uses TRBV5-6 and TRBJ2-4; a possible D gene is TRBD2 (6 bases). Germline V CDR1 and CDR2: SGHDT, YYEEEE. V lost 0 bases, J lost 4 bases, and 20 bases lay in between. The length of the CDR3 is 18 residues. CDR3 region: CASSLGPWREGEKNIQYF. The CDR3 DNA sequence: TGTGCCAGCAGCTTGGGGCCCTGGCGGGAAGGCGAAAAAAACATTCAGTACTTC. The whole variable domain, remainder taken from reference TRBV5-6 and TRBJ2-4, is DAGVTQSPTHLIKTRGQQVTLRCSPKSGHDTVSWYQQALGQGPQFIFQYYEEEERQRGNFPDRFSGHQFPNYSSELNVNALLLGDSALYLCASSLGPWREGEKNIQYFGAGTRLSVL.

J is TRBJ2-7 and V is TRBV28; D is undetermined. The CDR3 covers 11 residues. Germline V CDR1 and CDR2: MDHEN, SYDVKM. V gave up 3 bases and J gave up 7 bases, with 7 bases separating them. The CDR3: CASSFGLEQYF. The CDR3 coding sequence is TGTGCCAGCAGTTTCGGTTTGGAGCAGTACTTC.

CDR3: CASSRTGVPLDEQFF. The CDR3 bases are TGTGCCAGTAGTAGAACAGGGGTCCCTTTAGATGAGCAGTTCTTC. The gene calls are TRBV19 and TRBJ2-1; 7 bases align to TRBD1. With 4 bases clipped from V and 8 bases from J, the junction kept 11 bases outside the gene matches. Germline V gene lookup returns CDR1 LNHDA and CDR2 SQIVND (reference sequence). The CDR3 runs 15 residues. Variable domain in full (rest from reference TRBV19 and TRBJ2-1): DGGITQSPKYLFRKEGQNVTLSCEQNLNHDAMYWYRQDPGQGLRLIYYSQIVNDFQKGDIAEGYSVSREKKESFPLTVTSAQKNPTAFYLCASSRTGVPLDEQFFGPGTRLTVL.

The chain employs TRBV12-5 and TRBJ1-1, with 11 bases aligning to TRBD1. Germline CDR1 reads LGHNT; CDR2 reads FRNRAP. The CDR3 has 16 residues. V gave up 5 bases and J gave up 5 bases; unmatched junction bases: 10. The CDR3 DNA is TGTGCTAGTGGTACAGGACAGGGGGCGCCGGGGACTGAAGCTTTCTTT. This encodes CASGTGQGAPGTEAFF.